The rows below give T cell receptor beta chains drawn from one sample of a study of blood T cell repertoires in COVID-19. Here immunoSEQ multiplex PCR was the method, and the copy in TCRdb shows in-frame clones only, minus some. In the table there are about 22,000 clones, approximately 80% of which are singletons. The sequenced sample consisted of peripheral blood. Every receptor here comes from a man older than 75 with active or convalescent COVID-19. Both conserved end residues are part of each CDR3. The D gene is left open where the match is weak. The listing skips clone size in some rows; elsewhere it reads once, few, many or a size class.

>TRBJ1-2|-|TRBV6-6|-
TGTGCCAGCAGTCCCGGGGGGCCATTTGGCTACACCTTC
CASSPGGPFGYTF
>TRBJ2-3|-|TRBV25-1|-
TGTGCCAGCGGCCACCGGGTTACAGATACGCAGTATTTT
CASGHRVTDTQYF
>TRBJ2-1|TRBD2|TRBV10-2|once
TGCGCCAGCAGACCTAGCGGGGGAAATGAGCAGTTCTTC
CASRPSGGNEQFF
>TRBJ2-7|-|TRBV5-1|-
TGCGCCAGCAGCCTTGGGGGCCGGGAGCAGTACTTC
CASSLGGREQYF
>TRBJ1-5|TRBD1|TRBV18|-
TGTGCCAGCTCACTCGGGACAGATAGCAATCAGCCCCAGCATTTT
CASSLGTDSNQPQHF
>TRBJ2-5|TRBD2|TRBV9|-
TGTGCCAGCAGCGGGGATGCGGGGGGGCAAGAGACCCAGTACTTC
CASSGDAGGQETQYF
>TRBJ2-7|-|TRBV5-1|-
TGCGCCAGCAGCTTGACCGCGAGGGCGCGCTCCTCCTACGAGCAGTACTTC
CASSLTARARSSYEQYF
>TRBJ2-7|-|TRBV4-1|-
TGCGCCAGCAGCCAAGTCACCGGGACATTGCCCTACGAGCAGTACTTC
CASSQVTGTLPYEQYF
>TRBJ1-4|-|TRBV9|once
TGTGCCAGCAGCGTTGGGGCGCCTAATGAAAAACTGTTTTTT
CASSVGAPNEKLFF
>TRBJ1-5|-|TRBV6-6|-
TGTGCCAGCAGTGCAAACCGACACAGGAGGGTCCAGCCCCAGCATTTT
CASSANRHRRVQPQHF
>TRBJ2-1|-|TRBV6-5|-
TGTGCCAGCAGTCAGTTTCTCGATGAGCAGTTCTTC
CASSQFLDEQFF
>TRBJ1-2|-|TRBV18|-
TGTGCCAGCTCACCGAGGGAGGGTGGCTACACCTTC
CASSPREGGYTF
>TRBJ1-2|-|TRBV7-9|-
TGTGCCAGCAGCTTAGCCAGGGGCGGCTATGGCTACACCTTC
CASSLARGGYGYTF
>TRBJ2-3|TRBD1|TRBV13|-
TGTGCCAGCAGCTTAGAGGGGGCAAGCACAGATACGCAGTATTTT
CASSLEGASTDTQYF
>TRBJ2-1|-|TRBV5-6|-
TGTGCCAGCAGCTTGGCAAGGCAGGGGACCTATCTCAATGAGCAGTTCTTC
CASSLARQGTYLNEQFF
>TRBJ2-1|TRBD2|TRBV7-9|-
TGTGCCAGCAGCCAGGGAAGGAGGACTAGCGGGGAGCAGTTCTTC
CASSQGRRTSGEQFF
>TRBJ2-7|TRBD1|TRBV10-3|once
TGTGCCATCCGTCGCGGGACAGGAGCCGAGCAGTACTTC
CAIRRGTGAEQYF
>TRBJ2-3|-|TRBV6-1|-
TGTGCCAGCAGTGAAGGGGCTAGCACAGATACGCAGTATTTT
CASSEGASTDTQYF
>TRBJ1-1|-|TRBV13|once
TGTGCCAGCAGCTTAGACAGGGATGGCACTGAAGCTTTCTTT
CASSLDRDGTEAFF
>TRBJ2-1|TRBD1|TRBV15|-
TGTGCCACCAGCCGGGGACAGGGGCTCGAGAATGAGCAGTTCTTC
CATSRGQGLENEQFF
>TRBJ1-2|TRBD1|TRBV4-2|once
TGTGCCAGCAGCCAGGGTAGACAGGGGTCCCCTAGGGGCTACACCTTC
CASSQGRQGSPRGYTF
>TRBJ1-1|-|TRBV18|-
TGTGCCAGCTCGCGGACAGCGGACACTGAAGCTTTCTTT
CASSRTADTEAFF
>TRBJ2-2|-|TRBV15|-
TGTGCCACCAGCAGAGATCTCCAAACAGGACAGTACTTTTACAACACCGGGGAGCTGTTTTTT
CATSRDLQTGQYFYNTGELFF
>TRBJ1-6|-|TRBV7-2|-
TGTGCCAGCAGCTTACGGGGGGTACGCTCCTATAATTCACCCCTCCACTTT
CASSLRGVRSYNSPLHF
>TRBJ2-5|TRBD1|TRBV6-1|-
TGTGCCAGCAGTGAAGCGGGACAGAGGGCCCAGTACTTC
CASSEAGQRAQYF
>TRBJ2-1|-|TRBV11-1|-
TGTGCCAGCAGGCCTACAGCGGCCCCGAGCCACAATGAGCAGTTCTTC
CASRPTAAPSHNEQFF
>TRBJ1-4|-|TRBV7-2|-
TGTGCCAGCAGCTGGGAGGGGCCTTGGGAAAAACTGTTTTTT
CASSWEGPWEKLFF
>TRBJ2-1|TRBD1|TRBV9|-
TGTGCCAGCAGCGTAGAGGGACAGGGTATCAATGAGCAGTTCTTC
CASSVEGQGINEQFF
>TRBJ1-4|-|TRBV7-9|-
TGTGCCAGCAGCCTGGGCCCGGCGGGGCGAAAACTGTTTTTT
CASSLGPAGRKLFF
>TRBJ2-2|-|TRBV6-2/TRBV6-3|-
TGTGCCAGCAGTTACTCGGAGGGGTACGGGGAGCTGTTTTTT
CASSYSEGYGELFF
>TRBJ2-7|TRBD1|TRBV2|-
TGTGCCAGCAGTGAAAGGACAGGCTCCTACGAGCAGTACTTC
CASSERTGSYEQYF
>TRBJ1-2|TRBD1|TRBV6-6|-
TGTGCCAGCAGGTTGCTTGGGACAGGGGCTTTCTATGGCTACACCTTC
CASRLLGTGAFYGYTF
>TRBJ2-5|TRBD2|TRBV7-9|-
TGTGCCAGCAGCTTAGGGAGAGCGGGAGCTCGATCCGAGACCCAGTACTTC
CASSLGRAGARSETQYF
>TRBJ2-5|TRBD1|TRBV11-2|-
TGTGCCAGCAGCACCCGCGACAGGGGAGAGACCCAGTACTTC
CASSTRDRGETQYF
>TRBJ2-7|TRBD1|TRBV5-1|-
TGCGCCAGCAGCCCCGTACAGGGGAACGAGCAGTACTTC
CASSPVQGNEQYF
>TRBJ1-1|TRBD1|TRBV19|-
TGTGCCAGTAGCTTATCGGGACAGATGAACACTGAAGCTTTCTTT
CASSLSGQMNTEAFF
>TRBJ2-6|-|TRBV7-9|-
TGTGCCAGCAGCTTAGAGTGTGGGAGGAGCTCTGGGGCCAACGTCCTGACTTTC
CASSLECGRSSGANVLTF
>TRBJ1-1|-|TRBV14|-
TGTGCCAGCAGCCAAGATGTCAGGGAAGCTTTCTTT
CASSQDVREAFF
>TRBJ2-5|-|TRBV19|-
-
CASSINLERETQYF
>TRBJ2-3|TRBD2|TRBV27|-
TGTGCCAGCAGTTTCGATGGAACTAGCGGGAGTTTAATGGATACGCAGTATTTT
CASSFDGTSGSLMDTQYF
>TRBJ2-7|TRBD1|TRBV5-6|-
TGTGCCAGCAGCCTCGAAAAACTCAACAGGGGGCTCAGCTCCTACGAGCAGTACTTC
CASSLEKLNRGLSSYEQYF
>TRBJ2-6|TRBD1|TRBV7-3|-
TGTGCCAGCAGCCCATCGGGACAGGGGGCGTCAGCTGGGGCCAACGTCCTGACTTTC
CASSPSGQGASAGANVLTF
>TRBJ1-1|-|TRBV2|-
TGTGCCAGCAGCGAGCTTCAGGTGGTGAACACTGAAGCTTTCTTT
CASSELQVVNTEAFF
>TRBJ1-4|TRBD1|TRBV18|medium-sized
TGTGCCAGCTCATCCACATCCAGGGGGGATGAAAAACTGTTTTTT
CASSSTSRGDEKLFF
>TRBJ1-4|-|TRBV5-4|-
TGTGCCAGCAGCATGGGACCTGGGGGCTTTAATGAAAAACTGTTTTTT
CASSMGPGGFNEKLFF
>TRBJ2-5|-|TRBV6-5|-
TGTGCCAGCAACCAGGACCGCCTAGCCTTGGGTACCCAGTACTTC
CASNQDRLALGTQYF
>TRBJ2-7|TRBD2|TRBV6-1|-
TGTGCCAGCAGTGAAGATGGTGCTAGCGGGAGGTACGAGCAGTACTTC
CASSEDGASGRYEQYF
>TRBJ2-3|TRBD1|TRBV28|-
TGTGCCAGCAGATGGGGACAGGGAGGCACAGATACGCAGTATTTT
CASRWGQGGTDTQYF